This TCR beta chain comes out of a study of early T cells in non-severe SARS-CoV-2 infection. Study at large: It was bulk RNA from unsorted whole blood that was sequenced, and the chains were unpaired.

One entry per CDR3 protein results from TCRdb running MiXCR on the 5' RACE reads. Here the sample spans about 46,000 distinct CDR3 sequences, roughly 5.4% being singletons. V lost 5 bases and J lost 7; bases outside the gene matches: 4. There are 15 residues in the CDR3. Germline values: CDR1 SNHLY, CDR2 FYNNEI. The receptor was derived from an adult who was a healthcare worker with PCR-confirmed SARS-CoV-2 infection or an uninfected control (not recorded which). Specimen: whole blood, collected at baseline. J is TRBJ2-1 and V is TRBV2, with 14 bases lining up with TRBD2. The CDR3 coding sequence is TGTGCCAGCAGTAGACTAGCGGGAGGGAATAATGAGCAGTTCTTC. It yields the protein CASSRLAGGNNEQFF.